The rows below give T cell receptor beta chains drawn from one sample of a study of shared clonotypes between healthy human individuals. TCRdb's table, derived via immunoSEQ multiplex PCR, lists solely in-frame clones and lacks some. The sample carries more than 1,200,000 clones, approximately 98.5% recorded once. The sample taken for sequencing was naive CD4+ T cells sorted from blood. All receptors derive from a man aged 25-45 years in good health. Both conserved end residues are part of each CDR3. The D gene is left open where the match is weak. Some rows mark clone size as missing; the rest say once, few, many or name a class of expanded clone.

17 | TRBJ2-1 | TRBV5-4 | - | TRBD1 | CASSQTNRDREEDEQFF | TGTGCCAGCAGCCAAACCAACCGGGACAGGGAGGAGGATGAGCAGTTCTTC
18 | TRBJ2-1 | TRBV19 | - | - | CASSRTQSRDFYYNEQFF | TGTGCCAGTAGTAGAACACAATCCCGGGACTTTTACTACAATGAGCAGTTCTTC
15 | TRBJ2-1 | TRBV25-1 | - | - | CASSEWSAPYNEQFF | TGTGCCAGCAGTGAATGGAGCGCCCCCTACAATGAGCAGTTCTTC
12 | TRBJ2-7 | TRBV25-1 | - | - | CADGAGTYEQYF | TGTGCCGACGGGGCAGGCACCTACGAGCAGTACTTC
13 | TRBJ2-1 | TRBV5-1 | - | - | CASSLASYNEQFF | TGCGCCAGCAGCTTGGCTAGCTACAATGAGCAGTTCTTC
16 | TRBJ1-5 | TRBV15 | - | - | CATSRVPGRLHQPQHF | TGTGCCACCAGCAGAGTACCGGGGAGACTTCATCAGCCCCAGCATTTT
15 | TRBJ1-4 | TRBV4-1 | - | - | CASSQPTGPTEVLFF | TGCGCCAGCAGCCAACCTACGGGACCTACGGAGGTACTGTTTTTT
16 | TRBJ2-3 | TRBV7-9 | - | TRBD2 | CASSLTLAGNTDTQYF | TGTGCCAGCAGCTTAACACTAGCGGGAAACACAGATACGCAGTATTTT
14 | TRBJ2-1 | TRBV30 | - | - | CAWTGSPPYNEQFF | TGTGCCTGGACGGGCAGTCCCCCTTACAATGAGCAGTTCTTC
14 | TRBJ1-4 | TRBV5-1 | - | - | CASSLGGTLEKLFF | TGCGCCAGCAGCTTGGGGGGGACACTTGAAAAACTGTTTTTT
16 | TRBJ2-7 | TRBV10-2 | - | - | CASSESGGGPDYEQYF | TGCGCCAGCAGTGAGTCAGGGGGGGGCCCGGACTACGAGCAGTACTTC
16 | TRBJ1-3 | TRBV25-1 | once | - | CASTGRRSRTGNTIYF | TGTGCCAGCACCGGACGGCGGTCCCGAACTGGAAACACCATATATTTT
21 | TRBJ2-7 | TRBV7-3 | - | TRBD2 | CASSLRGPGLAGGPHSYEQYF | TGTGCCAGCAGCTTACGGGGACCGGGACTAGCGGGAGGGCCTCACTCCTACGAGCAGTACTTC
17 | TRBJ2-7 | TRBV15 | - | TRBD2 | CATSSHGTSGRANEQYF | TGTGCCACCAGCAGTCATGGGACTAGCGGGAGGGCAAACGAGCAGTACTTC
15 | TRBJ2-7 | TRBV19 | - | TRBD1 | CASSMGQGSPYEQYF | TGTGCCAGTAGTATGGGACAGGGATCCCCCTACGAGCAGTACTTC
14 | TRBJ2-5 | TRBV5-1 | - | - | CASSLKGPQETQYF | TGCGCCAGCAGCTTGAAAGGCCCGCAAGAGACCCAGTACTTC
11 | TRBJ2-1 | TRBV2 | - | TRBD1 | CASREDREEFF | TGTGCCAGCAGGGAAGACAGGGAAGAGTTCTTC
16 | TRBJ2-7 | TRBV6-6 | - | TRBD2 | CASSAVASGSKYEQYF | TGTGCCAGCAGTGCGGTGGCTAGCGGGAGTAAATACGAGCAGTACTTC
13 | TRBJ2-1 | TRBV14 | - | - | CASSPGPTREQFF | TGTGCCAGCAGCCCCGGACCCACGCGCGAGCAGTTCTTC
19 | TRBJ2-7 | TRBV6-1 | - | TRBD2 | CASSEAWKASGALRDEQYF | TGTGCCAGCAGTGAAGCGTGGAAGGCTAGCGGTGCCCTGCGGGACGAGCAGTACTTC
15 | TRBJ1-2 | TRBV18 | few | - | CASSRQVPANYGYTF | TGTGCCAGCTCACGACAGGTACCAGCTAACTATGGCTACACCTTC
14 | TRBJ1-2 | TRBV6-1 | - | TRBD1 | CASSAGQANYGYTF | TGTGCCAGCAGTGCAGGACAGGCTAACTATGGCTACACCTTC
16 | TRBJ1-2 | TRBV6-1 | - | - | CASSESGGGAGYGYTF | TGTGCCAGCAGTGAGAGTGGCGGCGGGGCAGGCTATGGCTACACCTTC
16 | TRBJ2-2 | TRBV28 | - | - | CASSINEGLSTGELFF | TGTGCCAGCAGCATAAACGAGGGCCTCTCCACCGGGGAGCTGTTTTTT
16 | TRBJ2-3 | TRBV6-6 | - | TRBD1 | CASSYRGQGTTDTQYF | TGTGCCAGCAGTTACCGGGGACAGGGGACCACAGATACGCAGTATTTT
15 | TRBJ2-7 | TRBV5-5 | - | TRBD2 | CASSLPQSGRDEQYF | TGTGCCAGCAGCTTGCCCCAGTCCGGGAGGGACGAGCAGTACTTC
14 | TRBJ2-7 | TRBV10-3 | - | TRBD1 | CATRAGTDSYEQYF | TGTGCCACTCGAGCCGGGACAGATTCCTACGAGCAGTACTTC
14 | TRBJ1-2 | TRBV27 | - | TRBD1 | CASSPRDRANGYTF | TGTGCCAGCAGTCCCCGGGACAGGGCTAATGGCTACACCTTC
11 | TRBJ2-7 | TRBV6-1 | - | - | CASSQAHEQYF | TGTGCCAGCAGCCAGGCCCACGAGCAGTACTTC